This T cell receptor (beta chain) was profiled in a study of shared clonotypes between healthy human individuals. Study outcomes and limitations: What rarefaction showed was incomplete sorted-subset sequencing despite large depth.

All participating donors were Caucasian adults from Nashville, Tennessee. This CDR3 contains 14 residues. Per germline, CDR1 MNHEY and CDR2 SVGAGI. Trimming removed 8 bases from V and 6 bases from J; junction bases left unmatched: 10. Comments on this clone: Its target is unknown.

The method was immunoSEQ multiplex PCR; TCRdb's version includes in-frame clones alone and lacks a portion of them. The table includes about 2.4 million clones, 93% detected once. The chain recombines TRBV6-5 with TRBJ2-3; TRBD1 matches at 8 bases. This clonotype was obtained from a man younger than 35 in good health. Some clones in this sample may be carry-over from other donors' samples. Sequencing was performed on naive CD4+ T cells from PBMCs. Subset of the sample: CD45RA+ positively selected. CDR3 bases: TGTGCCAGCTCCCGGCAGGGGGCTTATGATACGCAGTATTTT. Translated: CASSRQGAYDTQYF.